The 24 T cell receptor beta chains given below trace back to one sample, sequenced in a study of radiotherapy plus CTLA-4 blockade in lung cancer. This table comes from immunoSEQ multiplex PCR, and its TCRdb copy is limited to in-frame clones, with some not included. The data show around 45,000 clones, about 70% seen once. Sample: peripheral blood, taken from a patient treated with radiotherapy plus ipilimumab. Receptor source: a human donor with non-small cell lung cancer who had a partial response to radiotherapy plus ipilimumab.

This clone was recorded a few times. V and J are TRBV18 and TRBJ2-7; D not resolved. V gave up 2 bases and J gave up 1 base, with 6 bases separating them. This CDR3 has 13 amino acids. From germline, CDR1 is KGHSH and CDR2 LQKENI. CDR3 loop: CASSPGLSYEQYF. The CDR3 bases are TGTGCCAGCTCACCAGGCCTTTCCTACGAGCAGTACTTC.

This clone was detected a few times. The chain is built from TRBV11-2 and TRBJ1-5, with no clear D. Deletions cut 1 base from V and 5 bases from J, with 6 bases between. The CDR3 spans 13 residues. The germline CDR1 and CDR2 sequences are SGHAT and FQNNGV. DNA of the CDR3: TGTGCCAGCAGCTTAGTTTCGTATCAGCCCCAGCATTTT. Its translation: CASSLVSYQPQHF.

The rearrangement joins TRBV7-2 to TRBJ1-1; tentative D call: TRBD1 (6 bases). Trimming took 5 bases from V and 8 from J, leaving 12 bases between them. Germline lookup yields CDR1 SGHTA and CDR2 FQGNSA. The CDR3 consists of 12 residues. The CDR3 region is CASSSTGTEAFF. The CDR3, as DNA: TGTGCCAGCAGCAGCACCGGGACAGAAGCTTTCTTT. The full variable domain, rest sourced from reference TRBV7-2 and TRBJ1-1, is GAGVSQSPSNKVTEKGKDVELRCDPISGHTALYWYRQSLGQGLEFLIYFQGNSAPDKSGLPSDRFSAERTGGSVSTLTIQRTQQEDSAVYLCASSSTGTEAFFGQGTRLTVV.

The V call is TRBV29-1, the J call TRBJ2-3; 7 nucleotides align to TRBD2. CDR3 length: 13 residues. Germline V gene sequence: CDR1 SQVTM, CDR2 ANQGSEA. V lost 4 bases, J lost 6 bases, and 7 bases stayed unmatched. Written as DNA, the CDR3 is TGCAGCGTTGGGGGGGGAGGTGTTGATACGCAGTATTTT. It is translated as CSVGGGGVDTQYF.

Only a few counts were recorded for this clone. The chain combines TRBV9 with TRBJ2-5; D might be TRBD1 (6 bases). The CDR3 runs 14 residues. The V end was cut by 3 bases, the J end by 4 bases, with 13 bases between. CDR1 is SGDLS, CDR2 YYNGEE, per germline. CDR3 sequence reads: CASSASGVGETQYF. The CDR3 DNA sequence: TGTGCCAGCAGCGCTTCAGGGGTCGGAGAGACCCAGTACTTC.

This clone was found a few times. V is TRBV10-3 and J is TRBJ2-7; 9 bases align to TRBD1. The CDR3 has 12 amino acids. Germline V gene lookup returns CDR1 ENHRY and CDR2 SYGVKD. The ends lost 10 bases at V and 7 bases at J; junction bases unmatched: 8. CDR3 in DNA: TGTGCCAGCGGGACAGGGTGGTCAGAGCAGTACTTC. As protein: CASGTGWSEQYF.

A single count supports this clone. This chain uses TRBV4-1 with TRBJ2-4; 10 nucleotides align to TRBD2. Trimming removed 0 bases from V and 3 bases from J; junction bases left unmatched: 5. CDR3 size: 17 residues. Germline-derived CDR1 and CDR2 are MGHRA and YSYEKL. The CDR3 sequence: CASSQDLASGSKNIQYF. The CDR3 DNA reads TGCGCCAGCAGCCAAGATTTGGCTAGCGGGAGCAAAAACATTCAGTACTTC.

This clone was counted a single time. The rearrangement uses TRBV5-1 and TRBJ1-2; D is possibly TRBD1 (5 bases). This CDR3 spans 14 amino acids. Looked up from germline, CDR1 is SGHRS and CDR2 is YFSETQ. The V and J ends lost 0 bases and 6 bases respectively, with 12 bases between them. The CDR3 nucleotides are TGCGCCAGCAGCTTGGAGGACACGGAACATGGCTACACCTTC. Encoded protein: CASSLEDTEHGYTF.

The chain has TRBV6-1 and TRBJ1-6, with D tentatively TRBD1 (5 bases). Between the trimmed V and J ends, which lost 6 bases and 10 bases, there was a span of 16 bases. The CDR3 is made up of 14 amino acids. Germline-derived CDR1 and CDR2 are MNHNS and SASEGT. The DNA of the CDR3 is TGTGCCAGCAGGAGCCCCAACAGGCCCTCACCCCTCCACTTT. This codes for CASRSPNRPSPLHF.

The gene calls are TRBV5-1 and TRBJ2-1; 12 nucleotides line up with TRBD2. From germline, CDR1 is SGHRS and CDR2 YFSETQ. The V gene end was trimmed by 0 bases and the J gene end by 10 bases; junction bases not matched to a gene: 11. The CDR3 consists of 17 residues. CDR3 loop: CASSLGGSSGGAEEQFF. In DNA, the CDR3 is TGCGCCAGCAGCTTGGGAGGGTCTAGCGGGGGGGCCGAGGAGCAGTTCTTC.

This clone was seen more than once but under ten times. V gene TRBV4-1 combines with J gene TRBJ2-5; possibly TRBD2 for D (6 bases). The V end was cut by 0 bases, the J end by 7 bases, with 12 bases between. CDR3 length: 14 residues. Germline CDR1 MGHRA, CDR2 YSYEKL. The CDR3 sequence: CASSQERGGWTQYF. CDR3 DNA sequence: TGCGCCAGCAGCCAAGAAAGGGGAGGATGGACCCAGTACTTC.

The chain joins TRBV6-1 to TRBJ1-4, with 11 nucleotides matching TRBD1. J was trimmed by 6 bases and V by 0 bases; bases with no gene match: 3. This CDR3 is 16 amino acids long. The germline V gene has CDR1 MNHNS and CDR2 SASEGT. The CDR3: CASSEALGQGDEKLFF. The CDR3 nucleotides read TGTGCCAGCAGTGAAGCCTTGGGACAGGGGGATGAAAAACTGTTTTTT.

This chain joins TRBV5-4 and TRBJ1-2, with D unresolved. This CDR3 region has 14 residues. Germline loops: CDR1 SGHNT, CDR2 YYREEE (reference sequence). With 0 bases removed from V and 5 bases from J, the gap between germline ends came to 11 bases. For the CDR3, the DNA is TGTGCCAGCAGCTTGGGCCGCGAACCATATGGCTACACCTTC. It translates to CASSLGREPYGYTF.

This chain joins TRBV2 and TRBJ2-1, with 9 bases fitting TRBD1. The CDR3 covers 14 residues. The V gene end was trimmed by 5 bases and the J gene end by 5 bases; junction bases not matched to a gene: 4. Germline CDR1 and CDR2: SNHLY and FYNNEI. The CDR3 DNA sequence: TGTGCCAGCAGTCTCCGACAGGGGGACAATGAGCAGTTCTTC. It translates to CASSLRQGDNEQFF.

This chain uses TRBV15 with TRBJ2-4, with TRBD1 matching 9 bases. J gave up 1 base and V 0 bases, and 10 bases lay outside the gene matches. This CDR3 is 19 amino acids long. The germline V gene has CDR1 LNHNV and CDR2 YYDKDF (reference sequence). The CDR3 sequence: CATSRESSGTGRAKNIQYF. The CDR3 nucleotides read TGTGCCACCAGCAGAGAGTCCAGCGGGACAGGGAGGGCCAAAAACATTCAGTACTTC. Based on the CDR3 plus reference TRBV15 and TRBJ2-4, the full variable domain is DAMVIQNPRYQVTQFGKPVTLSCSQTLNHNVMYWYQQKSSQAPKLLFHYYDKDFNNEADTPDNFQSRRPNTSFCFLDIRSPGLGDTAMYLCATSRESSGTGRAKNIQYFGAGTRLSVL.

On this clone itself: One junction end does not reproduce the germline sequence, and a read error may be involved. The J gene is TRBJ2-5, the V gene TRBV29-1; TRBD1 matches 10 bases. Germline V gives CDR1 SQVTM, CDR2 ANQGSEA. The CDR3 totals 14 residues. Here the CDR3 DNA reads TGCAGCGTAGAAGACAGGGGGCTAAAAGAGACCCAGTACTTC. Its protein is CSVEDRGLKETQYF. Variable domain in full (rest from reference TRBV29-1 and TRBJ2-5): SAVISQKPSRDICQRGTSLTIQCQVDSQVTMMFWYRQQPGQSLTLIATANQGSEATYESGFVIDKFPISRPNLTFSTLTVSNMSPEDSSIYLCSVEDRGLKETQYFGPGTRLLVL.

The CDR3 bases are TGCGCCAGCAGCCCCCTGGACATCATGAACACTGAAGCTTTCTTT. It is translated as CASSPLDIMNTEAFF. The V and J genes are TRBV5-1 and TRBJ1-1, with D maybe TRBD1 (5 bases). Per germline, CDR1 SGHRS and CDR2 YFSETQ. The CDR3 length is 15 residues. V gave up 4 bases and J gave up 0 bases, with 13 bases separating them. The whole variable domain, remainder taken from reference TRBV5-1 and TRBJ1-1, is KAGVTQTPRYLIKTRGQQVTLSCSPISGHRSVSWYQQTPGQGLQFLFEYFSETQRNKGNFPGRFSGRQFSNSRSEMNVSTLELGDSALYLCASSPLDIMNTEAFFGQGTRLTVV.

In its sample, this clone was seen a few times. The J gene is TRBJ1-6, the V gene TRBV30; D gene unclear. The CDR3 covers 14 residues. The ends were cut back, 2 bases at V and 6 bases at J, with 11 bases in the middle. Germline V gene sequence: CDR1 GTSNPN, CDR2 SVGIG (reference sequence). CDR3 residues: CAWSPTEINSPLHF. The CDR3 coding sequence is TGTGCCTGGAGTCCCACAGAGATTAATTCACCCCTCCACTTT. Looking up the rest from reference TRBV30 and TRBJ1-6 gives the full variable domain: SQTIHQWPATLVQPVGSPLSLECTVEGTSNPNLYWYRQAAGRGLQLLFYSVGIGQISSEVPQNLSASRPQDRQFILSSKKLLLSDSGFYLCAWSPTEINSPLHFGNGTRLTVT.

This sequence joins TRBV19 and TRBJ2-5; D might be TRBD1 (5 bases). Trimming cost V 6 bases and J 5 bases, with 13 bases left between them. Per germline, CDR1 LNHDA and CDR2 SQIVND (reference sequence). This CDR3 comprises 13 residues. The CDR3 DNA follows: TGTGCCAGTAGGGGGCGGTTGGTTGAGACCCAGTACTTC. It translates to CASRGRLVETQYF. The complete variable domain, with remaining parts taken from reference TRBV19 and TRBJ2-5, reads DGGITQSPKYLFRKEGQNVTLSCEQNLNHDAMYWYRQDPGQGLRLIYYSQIVNDFQKGDIAEGYSVSREKKESFPLTVTSAQKNPTAFYLCASRGRLVETQYFGPGTRLLVL.

The chain is built from TRBV11-2 and TRBJ2-3; D possibly corresponds to TRBD2 (6 bases). This CDR3 is built from 17 residues. Trimming took off 2 bases at V and 6 bases at J, with 21 bases between the two ends. CDR1 is SGHAT, CDR2 FQNNGV, per germline. This CDR3 is CASSLPRVSRGLDTQYF. In DNA form, the CDR3 reads TGTGCCAGCAGCTTACCACGCGTCAGTCGGGGACTGGATACGCAGTATTTT.

With regard to this clone: Distinct nucleotide sequences in the sample also encode this CDR3. This chain joins TRBV5-5 and TRBJ2-3; a possible D gene is TRBD2 (5 bases). This CDR3 is 15 amino acids long. Germline CDR1 SGHKS, CDR2 YYEKEE (reference sequence). The V end lost 3 bases, the J end lost 4 bases, and 15 bases lay between the germline ends. The CDR3: CASSWSSLGADTQYF. The CDR3 nucleotides are TGTGCCAGCAGCTGGTCTAGCCTAGGCGCAGATACGCAGTATTTT. Complete variable domain (other parts from reference TRBV5-5 and TRBJ2-3): DAGVTQSPTHLIKTRGQQVTLRCSPISGHKSVSWYQQVLGQGPQFIFQYYEKEERGRGNFPDRFSARQFPNYSSELNVNALLLGDSALYLCASSWSSLGADTQYFGPGTRLTVL.

This clone was counted many times. This rearrangement joins TRBV28 to TRBJ2-7; D gene uncertain. The ends were cut back, 2 bases at V and 0 bases at J, with 2 bases in the middle. This CDR3 spans 12 amino acids. Looked up from germline, CDR1 is MDHEN and CDR2 is SYDVKM. The chain's CDR3 is CASSLLSYEQYF. The CDR3 bases are TGTGCCAGCAGTTTACTCTCCTACGAGCAGTACTTC.

This chain joins TRBV19 and TRBJ2-1; 8 positions match TRBD2. Germline CDR1 LNHDA, CDR2 SQIVND (reference sequence). The J segment lost 9 bases and the V segment lost 5 bases, leaving 15 bases of the junction unmatched. The CDR3 extends over 16 amino acids. DNA of the CDR3: TGTGCCAGTAGTTGGGGGAGACTAGCGTTGTACCCTGAGCAGTTCTTC. Translated, it gives CASSWGRLALYPEQFF.

The rearrangement links TRBV27 to TRBJ2-5; D not certain. The CDR3 totals 16 residues. Germline V gene data show CDR1 as MNHEY and CDR2 as SMNVEV (reference sequence). V dropped 3 bases and J dropped 3 bases, with 17 bases sitting between them. CDR3 sequence: CASSLESASRKETQYF. DNA for the CDR3: TGTGCCAGCAGTTTGGAAAGCGCCAGCCGGAAAGAGACCCAGTACTTC.